Each of the 6 T cell receptor beta chains below was sequenced from the same sample in a study of blood T cells in healthy people across ages. Primed by a sample-barcoded 5' primer and a J-beta primer mix, a second PCR proceeded for about 6 to 11 cycles. One entry per CDR3 protein results from TCRdb running MiXCR on the 5' RACE reads. The sample includes 1.5 million to 2 million distinct CDR3 sequences, roughly 52% of them seen just once. The sequencing sample was made of blood. These receptors were obtained from a woman aged 40 to 50 in good health.

The chain links TRBV12-3 or TRBV12-4 to TRBJ1-2; TRBD1 matches at 7 bases. V trimming: 10 bases; J trimming: 1 base; junction bases outside the gene matches: 9. This CDR3 comprises 14 residues. The CDR3 DNA sequence: TGTGCCACCCTAAGGGACAGCCGTAACTATGGCTACACCTTC. It codes for CATLRDSRNYGYTF.

The CDR3 is CASSLIRPARAETQYF. The CDR3, as DNA: TGTGCCAGCAGCTTAATTCGGCCGGCTCGGGCGGAGACCCAGTACTTC. This chain joins TRBV7-2 and TRBJ2-5; D gene uncertain. Trimming took 2 bases from V and 5 from J, leaving 18 bases between them. The CDR3 is made up of 16 amino acids. From germline, CDR1 is SGHTA and CDR2 FQGNSA.

This rearrangement joins TRBV20-1 to TRBJ2-5; no firm D call. Trimming removed 8 bases at V and 0 bases at J, with 16 bases between. The CDR3 sequence is 14 residues long. Germline-derived CDR1 and CDR2 are DFQATT and SNEGSKA (reference sequence). The chain's CDR3 is CSSEDPTYQETQYF. For the CDR3, the DNA is TGCAGTTCAGAAGACCCTACGTACCAAGAGACCCAGTACTTC.

The genes are TRBV2 and TRBJ2-4; TRBD2 is a possible D gene (6 bases). The CDR3 has 17 residues. The V gene's germline CDR1 is SNHLY and CDR2 FYNNEI. The V gene lost 5 bases and the J gene lost 0 bases, with 17 bases spanning the gap. CDR3 loop: CASSLRRGDLAKNIQYF. The CDR3 DNA is TGTGCCAGCAGTTTACGGAGGGGAGACCTAGCCAAAAACATTCAGTACTTC.

About this clonotype itself: The junction shows a germline mismatch at one end, possibly a read error. This chain connects TRBV4-3 to TRBJ2-1; D not certain. Germline V gives CDR1 LGHNA, CDR2 YSLEER. The CDR3 runs 16 residues. Written as DNA, the CDR3 is TGCGCCAGCAGCCAAGAGGTTCTGAGCTCCTACAATGAGCGGTTCTTC. Protein product: CASSQEVLSSYNERFF.

The CDR3 DNA sequence: TGTGCCAGCACCTCAACTCGGAGCACAGATACGCAGTATTTT. It yields the protein CASTSTRSTDTQYF. The chain employs TRBV6-5 and TRBJ2-3; D unclear. This CDR3 has 14 residues. With 7 bases removed from V and 0 bases from J, the gap between germline ends came to 11 bases. Per germline, CDR1 MNHEY and CDR2 SVGAGI.